The text below deals with one T cell receptor beta chain. What it recognizes is unknown. Germline V lookup: CDR1 GTSNPN, CDR2 SVGIG (reference sequence). Germline trimming cut 3 bases from V and 2 bases from J; bases unmatched to any gene: 8. The CDR3 runs 16 residues. Samples: about 28 days before transplant, then days 30, 100 and 180 after. This record comes from a study of T cell clonotyping in hematopoietic cell transplantation. General study findings and limits: Broader posttransplant TCR repertoire diversity was predicted by graft donor and pretransplant recipient Inverse Simpson Index values. Recipient TCR diversity dropped after transplant; expanded clonotypes rose from day 30 to 180. At the given depth, recipient repertoires were over 95% de novo clonotypes.

Assay used: immunoSEQ multiplex PCR; TCRdb lists only in-frame clones, some missing. Among 12,000 to 15,000 clones listed, 86% were seen once. Sequencing was performed on PBMCs, taken 100 days after allogeneic stem cell transplant. The source of this sequence is a male patient in his fifties or sixties who had an allogeneic stem cell transplant from an unrelated donor, so T cells may come from the graft donor. Some clones in this sample may be carry-over from other donors' samples. V gene TRBV30 combines with J gene TRBJ2-5, with 11 bases that match TRBD1. The DNA of the CDR3 is TGTGCCTGGAGGGACAGGGGGCGCGGGGGACAAGAGACCCAGTACTTC. This encodes CAWRDRGRGGQETQYF.